Shown below are 11 T cell receptor beta chains from a single sample sequenced in a study of cytomegalovirus exposure and HLA in healthy donors. Use of 60 Vbeta and 13 Jbeta primers characterized the PCR. TCRdb's table, derived via immunoSEQ multiplex PCR, lists solely in-frame clones and lacks some. The table records fewer than 200,000 clones, about 72% of them present only once. Sequenced sample: PBMCs. These receptors all stem from a girl aged 10 to 17 in good health and CMV-seronegative.

The gene calls are TRBV5-8 and TRBJ1-5; D not resolved. Trimming pared 0 bases from V and 6 bases from J, leaving 10 bases between. Germline lookup yields CDR1 SGHTS and CDR2 YDEGEE. There are 14 residues in the CDR3. The CDR3 protein is CASSLAWLSQPQHF. The CDR3 DNA sequence: TGTGCCAGCAGCTTGGCCTGGTTGAGTCAGCCCCAGCATTTT.

The V and J genes are TRBV10-3 and TRBJ2-5; 9 bases agree with TRBD1. CDR1 is ENHRY, CDR2 SYGVKD, per germline. The CDR3 contains 13 residues. Unmatched junction bases numbered 2, after V lost 6 bases and J lost 3 bases. CDR3 nucleotide sequence: TGTGCCATCAGGGACAGGGGAAAAGAGACCCAGTACTTC. This encodes CAIRDRGKETQYF.

This clone came up once. The V and J genes are TRBV15 and TRBJ2-1, with 11 bases aligning to TRBD2. Germline V CDR1 and CDR2: LNHNV, YYDKDF (reference sequence). The trim removed 5 bases at V and 5 bases at J, leaving 5 bases unmatched. The CDR3 covers 15 residues. CDR3 DNA sequence: TGTGCCACCAGCCGAAGACTAGCGGGGAACAATGAGCAGTTCTTC. This codes for CATSRRLAGNNEQFF.

The chain has TRBV19 and TRBJ1-6; 10 positions match TRBD1. CDR3 length: 14 residues. V lost 3 bases, J lost 14 bases, and 7 bases stayed unmatched. The V gene's germline CDR1 is LNHDA and CDR2 SQIVND (reference sequence). The CDR3 is CASSIGQGVIALHF. In DNA, the CDR3 is TGTGCCAGTAGTATTGGACAGGGGGTGATAGCCCTCCACTTT.

This clone occurred a few times. J is TRBJ2-1 and V is TRBV4-1; D remains unclear. Germline loops: CDR1 MGHRA, CDR2 YSYEKL. The CDR3 is 13 amino acids. The V end lost 4 bases, the J end lost 6 bases, and 10 bases lay between the germline ends. CDR3 in amino acids: CASSLLPSNEQFF. Here the CDR3 DNA reads TGCGCCAGCAGCCTATTGCCCAGCAATGAGCAGTTCTTC.

CDR3 nucleotide sequence: TGTGCCAGTAGTATAGATGGGGCAGACAATCAGCCCCAGCATTTT. Translating it yields CASSIDGADNQPQHF. The chain recombines TRBV19 with TRBJ1-5, with D perhaps TRBD1 (5 bases). Germline V lookup: CDR1 LNHDA, CDR2 SQIVND (reference sequence). The CDR3 runs to 15 residues. V lost 0 bases and J 3 bases, leaving 9 bases between the germline ends.

The V call is TRBV6-1, the J call TRBJ2-3; D possibly corresponds to TRBD1 (6 bases). V was shortened by 4 bases and J by 1 base, with 9 bases between the two germline ends. The germline CDR1 and CDR2 sequences are MNHNS and SASEGT. This CDR3 has 14 residues. The CDR3 nucleotides read TGTGCCAGCAGTGTACAGGGCGGCACAGATACGCAGTATTTT. Translating gives CASSVQGGTDTQYF.

The rearrangement uses TRBV20-1 and TRBJ2-7, with a possible D match to TRBD2 (5 bases). The germline V and J ends were trimmed by 4 bases and 6 bases, with 10 bases remaining between them. Germline CDR1 reads DFQATT; CDR2 reads SNEGSKA (reference sequence). The CDR3 contains 11 residues. The CDR3, as DNA: TGCAGTGCTACCTTAGCGAGCGAGCAGTACTTC. The encoded protein is CSATLASEQYF.

The rearrangement links TRBV11-1 to TRBJ2-1; perhaps TRBD1 as D (6 bases). This CDR3 has 15 amino acids. Germline CDR1 SGHAT, CDR2 FQDESV (reference sequence). V was shortened by 6 bases and J by 4 bases, with 16 bases between the two germline ends. This chain's CDR3 is CASRQGSGYYNEQFF. CDR3 DNA sequence: TGTGCCAGCAGACAGGGTTCGGGATATTACAATGAGCAGTTCTTC.

The chain links TRBV2 to TRBJ2-7; 7 nucleotides line up with TRBD1. The junction had 7 bases not matched to a gene; V was cut back by 8 bases and J by 3 bases. The CDR3 is 13 residues long. Germline CDR1 and CDR2: SNHLY and FYNNEI. For the CDR3, the DNA is TGTGCCAGCGTCCGGGACAGTCTCTACGAGCAGTACTTC. This gives the protein CASVRDSLYEQYF.

The rearrangement uses TRBV6-5 and TRBJ2-1, with 7 bases aligning to TRBD2. This CDR3 spans 15 amino acids. In germline, CDR1 is MNHEY, CDR2 SVGAGI. V was pared by 5 bases and J by 7 bases, with 11 bases of the junction left unmatched. CDR3: CASSPPGGGKNEQFF. The CDR3 DNA reads TGTGCCAGCAGTCCCCCGGGCGGGGGTAAAAATGAGCAGTTCTTC.